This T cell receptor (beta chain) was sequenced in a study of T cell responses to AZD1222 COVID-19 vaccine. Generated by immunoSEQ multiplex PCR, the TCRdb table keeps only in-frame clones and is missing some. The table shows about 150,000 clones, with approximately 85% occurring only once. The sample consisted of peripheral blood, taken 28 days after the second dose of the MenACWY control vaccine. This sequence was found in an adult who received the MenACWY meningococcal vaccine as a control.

CDR3 sequence reads: CASSNRQAMNTEAFF. DNA of the CDR3: TGTGCCAGCAGCAACCGACAGGCCATGAACACTGAAGCTTTCTTT. The chain uses TRBV11-3 and TRBJ1-1; D might be TRBD1 (6 bases). The CDR3 spans 15 residues. Trimming left V 5 bases short and J 0 bases short, with 13 bases between. Germline CDR1 SGHNT, CDR2 YENEEA.